Each of the 18 T cell receptor beta chains below was sequenced from the same sample in a study of T cell responses to AZD1222 COVID-19 vaccine. Some clones are missing from TCRdb's copy, which holds only in-frame ones; the method was immunoSEQ multiplex PCR. The profile shows around 100,000 clones, 85% to 90% of them singletons. The sequencing used peripheral blood, collected on day 0 of AZD1222 vaccination. All receptors come from an adult in good health.

The rearrangement joins TRBV28 to TRBJ1-5, with a possible D match to TRBD1 (6 bases). V lost 5 bases and J 0 bases, leaving 17 bases between the germline ends. The CDR3 totals 17 residues. Germline CDR1 reads MDHEN; CDR2 reads SYDVKM. This chain's CDR3 is CASSPLRGLYSNQPQHF. The CDR3 region has the DNA TGTGCCAGCAGTCCACTCCGGGGGCTTTATAGCAATCAGCCCCAGCATTTT.

This chain connects TRBV3-1 (or the pseudogene TRBV3-2) to TRBJ1-1; D unclear. Germline CDR1 is LGHDT and CDR2 is YNNKEL (reference sequence). V lost 1 base and J lost 1, with 7 bases in between. This CDR3 spans 14 amino acids. The CDR3 DNA reads as TGTGCCAGCAGCCAAGCAGGAACGAACACTGAAGCTTTCTTT. Protein: CASSQAGTNTEAFF.

The chain carries TRBV5-1 and TRBJ2-3; 8 positions match TRBD2. CDR3 size: 14 residues. Losses at the gene ends were 4 bases for V and 5 bases for J; bases not matched to a gene: 6. Germline V gene sequence: CDR1 SGHRS, CDR2 YFSETQ. CDR3 DNA sequence: TGCGCCAGCAGCCCGGGACTAGGAGGAGATACGCAGTATTTT. Protein product: CASSPGLGGDTQYF.

In this sample, this clone turned up once. The CDR3 sequence is CASTLTGSYNEQFF. The CDR3 nucleotides are TGTGCCAGTACCCTAACCGGGAGCTACAATGAGCAGTTCTTC. The chain links TRBV19 to TRBJ2-1; TRBD2 is a possible D gene (6 bases). The CDR3 is made up of 14 amino acids. Deletions cut 7 bases from V and 3 bases from J, with 13 bases between. The germline gives CDR1 LNHDA, CDR2 SQIVND (reference sequence).

This sequence joins TRBV9 and TRBJ1-5; weak D call: TRBD1 (5 bases). Germline loops: CDR1 SGDLS, CDR2 YYNGEE. The V end was cut by 4 bases, the J end by 8 bases, with 16 bases between. The CDR3 spans 14 residues. The CDR3 loop is CASSPRGEREPQHF. CDR3 DNA: TGTGCCAGCAGCCCTCGGGGCGAGCGAGAGCCCCAGCATTTT. Together with reference TRBV9 and TRBJ1-5, the CDR3 gives the full variable domain: DSGVTQTPKHLITATGQRVTLRCSPRSGDLSVYWYQQSLDQGLQFLIQYYNGEERAKGNILERFSAQQFPDLHSELNLSSLELGDSALYFCASSPRGEREPQHFGDGTRLSIL.

The J gene is TRBJ1-5, the V gene TRBV30; D is perhaps TRBD1 (5 bases). Germline loops: CDR1 GTSNPN, CDR2 SVGIG (reference sequence). V was trimmed by 0 bases and J by 2 bases, leaving 5 bases between them. This CDR3 spans 13 amino acids. CDR3 coding DNA: TGTGCCTGGAGTGTGGGGGGCAATCAGCCCCAGCATTTT. It encodes CAWSVGGNQPQHF.

V is TRBV5-1 and J is TRBJ1-3; the D is unclear. Trimming removed 0 bases at V and 3 bases at J, with 7 bases between. The CDR3 extends over 14 amino acids. CDR1 SGHRS and CDR2 YFSETQ come from the germline V gene. The CDR3 region is CASSLAGYGNTIYF. CDR3 DNA: TGCGCCAGCAGCTTGGCCGGATATGGAAACACCATATATTTT.

This clone was recorded only once. The chain combines TRBV12-5 with TRBJ1-6, with D tentatively TRBD1 (6 bases). Germline CDR1 LGHNT, CDR2 FRNRAP. Trimming took 6 bases from V and 12 from J, leaving 18 bases between them. CDR3 length: 14 residues. Here the CDR3 DNA reads TGTGCTAGTGGCCCCCAGGGACAAGGGAGACCCCTCCACTTT. Its protein product is CASGPQGQGRPLHF.

In its sample, this clone was seen a few times. This chain links TRBV28 with TRBJ1-5; D possibly corresponds to TRBD1 (5 bases). The V gene's germline CDR1 is MDHEN and CDR2 SYDVKM. There are 12 residues in the CDR3. Between the trimmed V and J ends, which lost 7 bases and 11 bases, there was a span of 15 bases. The CDR3, as DNA: TGTGCCAGCACCCCCCCGAGGGGAGCCCAGCATTTT. Translated, it gives CASTPPRGAQHF.

This rearrangement joins TRBV3-1 (or the pseudogene TRBV3-2) to TRBJ2-2; TRBD2 matches 11 bases. This CDR3 has 19 residues. The germline CDR1 and CDR2 sequences are LGHDT and YNNKEL (reference sequence). V shed 0 bases, J shed 4 bases, and the junction held 10 bases outside the gene matches. CDR3 in amino acids: CASSQDSFRTSGPTGELFF. The CDR3 DNA follows: TGTGCCAGCAGCCAAGATAGTTTTAGGACTAGCGGGCCCACCGGGGAGCTGTTTTTT.

The V call is TRBV30, the J call TRBJ1-2; D not resolved. Between the trimmed V and J ends, which lost 2 bases and 7 bases, there was a span of 11 bases. This CDR3 spans 12 amino acids. Germline-derived CDR1 and CDR2 are GTSNPN and SVGIG (reference sequence). The DNA of the CDR3 is TGTGCCTGGAGTAACCAATCCGGTGGCTACACCTTC. Amino acids: CAWSNQSGGYTF.

The rearrangement links TRBV18 to TRBJ1-4; possibly TRBD1 for D (6 bases). Germline-derived CDR1 and CDR2 are KGHSH and LQKENI. The CDR3 sequence is 13 residues long. V lost 6 bases to trimming and J lost 8 bases, with 13 bases between them. In DNA, the CDR3 is TGTGCCAGCTCCCCCGGGACACTAGAAAAACTGTTTTTT. Protein product: CASSPGTLEKLFF.

A remark on this clone: The sample has other DNA sequences that encode this CDR3 too. CDR3 DNA sequence: TGCAGTGCTAGAACCTACAATGAGCAGTTCTTC. It specifies CSARTYNEQFF. The rearrangement joins TRBV20-1 to TRBJ2-1, with unresolved D. Deletions cut 2 bases from V and 2 bases from J, with 1 base between. Per the germline V gene, CDR1 is DFQATT and CDR2 is SNEGSKA (reference sequence). CDR3 size: 11 residues.

V is TRBV18 and J is TRBJ1-1, with 10 bases identical to TRBD1. Germline lookup yields CDR1 KGHSH and CDR2 LQKENI. This CDR3 spans 16 amino acids. V dropped 3 bases and J dropped 4; count of bases not matched to a gene: 8. CDR3 residues: CASSPILRTGGTEAFF. In DNA form, the CDR3 reads TGTGCCAGCTCACCGATCCTCAGGACAGGGGGCACTGAAGCTTTCTTT.

This chain connects TRBV5-1 to TRBJ2-7; a possible D gene is TRBD2 (6 bases). Germline CDR1 SGHRS, CDR2 YFSETQ. The V end was cut by 2 bases, the J end by 1 base, with 13 bases between. The length of the CDR3 is 15 residues. The CDR3 sequence is CASSFGIADSYEQYF. Written as DNA, the CDR3 is TGCGCCAGCAGCTTCGGTATAGCGGATTCCTACGAGCAGTACTTC.

J is TRBJ1-1 and V is TRBV4-3; tentatively, D is TRBD1 (6 bases). Germline CDR1 and CDR2: LGHNA and YSLEER. The CDR3 is 14 residues long. V lost 0 bases, J lost 4 bases, and 9 bases lay in between. In DNA, the CDR3 is TGCGCCAGCAGCCAAGACAGGGGAGGCACTGAAGCTTTCTTT. This codes for CASSQDRGGTEAFF.

This sequence joins TRBV7-2 and TRBJ1-2, with TRBD1 as a possible D gene (5 bases). The CDR3 runs 13 residues. Germline assignment: CDR1 SGHTA and CDR2 FQGNSA. V was cut by 1 base and J by 8 bases, with 11 bases left in between. CDR3 sequence (DNA): TGTGCCAGCAGCTTAGGGCAGTGGGGCGGCTACACCTTC. As protein: CASSLGQWGGYTF.

The chain couples TRBV29-1 to TRBJ1-1; tentatively, D is TRBD1 (5 bases). CDR1 is SQVTM and CDR2 is ANQGSEA in the germline V gene. V was clipped by 5 bases and J by 1 base, with 14 bases between them. This CDR3 is 14 amino acids long. For the CDR3, the DNA is TGCAGCGTTTTACCGGGACCCGGGAACACTGAAGCTTTCTTT. Translating it yields CSVLPGPGNTEAFF.